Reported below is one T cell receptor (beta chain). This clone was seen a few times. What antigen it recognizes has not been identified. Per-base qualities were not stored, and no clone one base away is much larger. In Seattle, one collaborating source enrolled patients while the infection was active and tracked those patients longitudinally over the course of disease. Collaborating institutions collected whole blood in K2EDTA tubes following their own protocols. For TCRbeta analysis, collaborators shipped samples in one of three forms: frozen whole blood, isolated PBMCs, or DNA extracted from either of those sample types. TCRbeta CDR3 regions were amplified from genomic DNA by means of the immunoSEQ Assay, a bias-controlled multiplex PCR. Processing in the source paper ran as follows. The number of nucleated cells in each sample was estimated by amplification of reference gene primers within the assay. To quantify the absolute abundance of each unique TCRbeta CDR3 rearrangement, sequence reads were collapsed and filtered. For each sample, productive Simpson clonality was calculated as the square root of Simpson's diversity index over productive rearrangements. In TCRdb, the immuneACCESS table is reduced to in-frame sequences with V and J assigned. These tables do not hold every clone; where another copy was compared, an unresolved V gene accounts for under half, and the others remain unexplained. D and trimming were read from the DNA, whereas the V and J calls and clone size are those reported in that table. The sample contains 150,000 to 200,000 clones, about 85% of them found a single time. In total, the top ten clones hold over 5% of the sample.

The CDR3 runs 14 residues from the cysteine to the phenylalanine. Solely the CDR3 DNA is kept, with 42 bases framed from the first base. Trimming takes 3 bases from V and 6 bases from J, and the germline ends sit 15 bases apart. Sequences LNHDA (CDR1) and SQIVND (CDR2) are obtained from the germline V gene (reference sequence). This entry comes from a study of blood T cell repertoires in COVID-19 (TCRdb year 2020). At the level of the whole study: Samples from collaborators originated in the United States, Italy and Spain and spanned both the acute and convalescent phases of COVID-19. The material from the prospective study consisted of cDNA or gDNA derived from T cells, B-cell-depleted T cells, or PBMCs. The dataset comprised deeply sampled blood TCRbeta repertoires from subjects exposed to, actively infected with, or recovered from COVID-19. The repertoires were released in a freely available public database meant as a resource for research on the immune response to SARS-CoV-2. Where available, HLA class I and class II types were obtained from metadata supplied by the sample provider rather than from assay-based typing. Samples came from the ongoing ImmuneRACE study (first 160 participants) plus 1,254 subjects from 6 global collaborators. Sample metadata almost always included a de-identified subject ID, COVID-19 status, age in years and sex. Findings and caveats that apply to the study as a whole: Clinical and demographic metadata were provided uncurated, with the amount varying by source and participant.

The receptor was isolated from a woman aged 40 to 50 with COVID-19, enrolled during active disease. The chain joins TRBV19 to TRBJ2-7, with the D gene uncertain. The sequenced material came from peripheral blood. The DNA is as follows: TGTGCCAGTAGTATTTCCTCCGCTAGTTCCGAGCAGTACTTC. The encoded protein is CASSISSASSEQYF.